The 30 T cell receptor beta chains reported below all come from one sample, sequenced in a study of T cells in Graves' hyperthyroidism and ophthalmopathy (dated by TCRdb to the late 2010s). The receptor library was made with multiplex PCR. For sequencing, an Illumina HiSeq 2000 was employed. The TCR beta CDR3 regions were amplified from RNA transcripts. The TCR CDR3 was subjected to a first round of RT-PCR using the HTBI primer set and the Qiagen OneStep RT-PCR kit. TCRdb reanalyzed the raw reads on its own, using fastp at Q25 for trimming and MiXCR for clone calling, and kept in-frame beta chains. Identical CDR3 protein sequences are pooled into one entry, listed with their most common genes and DNA. The sample table contains a few hundred thousand distinct CDR3 sequences; only one count was recorded for more than 12% of them. The top ten hold 32% of the sample. The source material was blood. The receptors originated from a woman aged 25 to 39 with Graves' hyperthyroidism.

This clonotype was observed once. The V call is TRBV7-2, the J call TRBJ2-1; 9 bases line up with TRBD2. CDR3 length: 17 amino acids. With V trimmed by 4 bases and J by 2 bases, 9 bases remained unmatched. The germline V gene encodes CDR1 SGHTA and CDR2 FQGNSA. The DNA of the CDR3 is TGTGCCAGCAGCTCAAGACCCGCGGGAGGGCCCTACAATGAGCAGTTCTTC. It encodes CASSSRPAGGPYNEQFF.

This chain connects TRBV24-1 to TRBJ2-1; a possible D gene is TRBD1 (5 bases). Deletions cut 5 bases from V and 3 bases from J, with 16 bases between. The CDR3 spans 16 residues. Germline V gene sequence: CDR1 KGHDR, CDR2 SFDVKD. Here the CDR3 DNA reads TGTGCCACCAGTGGAAGTAAATCGACAGTCTACAATGAGCAGTTCTTC. This codes for CATSGSKSTVYNEQFF.

This clonotype came up many times. V is TRBV6-1 and J is TRBJ2-4, with TRBD2 identical over 10 bases. This CDR3 has 16 amino acids. Germline V gene data show CDR1 as MNHNS and CDR2 as SASEGT. Losses at the gene ends were 0 bases for V and 6 bases for J; bases not matched to a gene: 5. In DNA form, the CDR3 reads TGTGCCAGCAGTGAAGCTGCTAGCGGGAGTGGAAACATTCAGTACTTC. It translates to CASSEAASGSGNIQYF.

This clonotype has at least ten counts. The chain has TRBV2 and TRBJ1-6; tentatively, D is TRBD1 (6 bases). The CDR3 is 14 residues long. Germline values: CDR1 SNHLY, CDR2 FYNNEI. V dropped 8 bases and J dropped 7 bases, with 15 bases sitting between them. DNA for the CDR3: TGTGCCAGCGGGGGCCGGGACCCAAATTCACCCCTCCACTTT. Its protein product is CASGGRDPNSPLHF.

This chain joins TRBV11-2 and TRBJ2-1; 7 bases line up with TRBD2. The CDR3 runs 19 residues. Germline V CDR1 and CDR2: SGHAT, FQNNGV. After removal of 5 bases from V and 2 bases from J, the junction contained 18 bases not matched to a gene. CDR3 in amino acids: CASSPKAGLGGGTYNEQFF. CDR3 bases: TGTGCCAGCAGCCCAAAAGCGGGATTGGGCGGGGGAACCTACAATGAGCAGTTCTTC.

This clonotype showed up many times. This chain uses TRBV7-9 with TRBJ2-1, with a possible D match to TRBD2 (6 bases). In germline, CDR1 is SEHNR, CDR2 FQNEAQ (reference sequence). The ends were cut back, 4 bases at V and 7 bases at J, with 20 bases in the middle. This CDR3 is built from 16 residues. For the CDR3, the DNA is TGTGCCAGCAGCTCACGTAGCGGTACCTACGGGAATGAGCAGTTCTTC. Protein product: CASSSRSGTYGNEQFF.

This clonotype is a singleton in its sample. A read error may be the cause here, since a much bigger clone is one base away. The chain joins TRBV7-9 to TRBJ2-7; 12 bases align to TRBD1. CDR1 is SEHNR and CDR2 is FQNEAQ in the germline V gene (reference sequence). CDR3 length: 15 residues. The CDR3 loop reads CTSSLGTGGVYEQYF. The DNA of the CDR3 is TGTACCAGCAGCTTAGGGACAGGGGGCGTCTACGAGCAGTACTTC.

There are many counts of this clonotype. The chain couples TRBV2 to TRBJ2-3; 9 positions agree with TRBD2. V gave up 3 bases and J gave up 7 bases; unmatched junction bases: 11. The CDR3 is made up of 16 amino acids. Germline lookup yields CDR1 SNHLY and CDR2 FYNNEI. The chain's CDR3 is CASSDDSGRVSYTQYF. In DNA, the CDR3 is TGTGCCAGCAGTGACGATAGCGGGAGAGTCAGTTATACGCAGTATTTT.

This clonotype was seen ten or more times. The gene calls are TRBV27 and TRBJ1-1; no reliable D call. The CDR3 consists of 13 residues. With 11 bases removed from V and 1 base from J, the gap between germline ends came to 14 bases. Germline values: CDR1 MNHEY, CDR2 SMNVEV (reference sequence). CDR3 DNA: TGTGCCGTCCGAGGGCTAAAGAACACTGAAGCTTTCTTT. Its protein product is CAVRGLKNTEAFF.

This clonotype was found a few times. The chain carries TRBV11-2 and TRBJ2-7, with D maybe TRBD1 (5 bases). The CDR3 extends over 14 amino acids. V lost 1 base and J 4 bases, leaving 11 bases between the germline ends. The germline V gene has CDR1 SGHAT and CDR2 FQNNGV. CDR3 residues: CASSLGAGWYEQYF. CDR3 in DNA: TGTGCCAGCAGCTTAGGTGCAGGGTGGTACGAGCAGTACTTC.

This clonotype was detected ten times or more. This chain uses TRBV20-1 with TRBJ2-3, with unresolved D. This CDR3 is built from 14 residues. Trimming took 2 bases from V and 4 from J, leaving 13 bases between them. The germline CDR1 and CDR2 sequences are DFQATT and SNEGSKA (reference sequence). CDR3 amino acids: CSARPPGPSDTQYF. CDR3 in DNA: TGCAGTGCTAGACCCCCCGGACCCTCAGATACGCAGTATTTT.

This clonotype was seen many times. The V gene is TRBV6-1, the J gene TRBJ2-7; 12 nucleotides line up with TRBD2. Trimming took 6 bases from V and 6 from J; bases not matched to a gene: 15. Looked up from germline, CDR1 is MNHNS and CDR2 is SASEGT. This CDR3 is built from 17 residues. CDR3 sequence reads: CASRPGLAGLRGVEQYF. The CDR3 nucleotides are TGTGCCAGCAGACCGGGACTAGCGGGCCTTAGGGGGGTCGAGCAGTACTTC.

This clonotype was counted between two and nine times. V is TRBV5-1 and J is TRBJ2-1; 11 bases line up with TRBD2. This CDR3 has 17 amino acids. With 0 bases clipped from V and 7 bases from J, the junction kept 9 bases outside the gene matches. Germline lookup yields CDR1 SGHRS and CDR2 YFSETQ. The CDR3, as DNA: TGCGCCAGCAGCTTGGAGGTAGCGGGAGGGCCATGGAATGAGCAGTTCTTC. Translation: CASSLEVAGGPWNEQFF.

This clonotype was picked up a small number of times. The chain is built from TRBV9 and TRBJ2-3, with TRBD2 identical over 9 bases. From germline, CDR1 is SGDLS and CDR2 YYNGEE. V was pared by 2 bases and J by 6 bases, with 4 bases of the junction left unmatched. This CDR3 spans 14 amino acids. The CDR3 reads CASSVSGRGDTQYF. Written as DNA, the CDR3 is TGTGCCAGCAGCGTTAGCGGGAGAGGGGATACGCAGTATTTT.

V and J are TRBV5-1 and TRBJ1-2; D is undetermined. Per the germline V gene, CDR1 is SGHRS and CDR2 is YFSETQ. V lost 4 bases to trimming and J lost 2 bases, with 9 bases between them. The CDR3 loop spans 13 amino acids. The DNA for the CDR3 is TGCGCCAGCAGCCTTACGTTGAACTATGGCTACACCTTC. Encoded protein: CASSLTLNYGYTF.

DNA for the CDR3: TGTGCCAGCAGTCCGGGGGGGCAGGGACTACATCAGCCCCAGCATTTT. Protein product: CASSPGGQGLHQPQHF. The chain combines TRBV28 with TRBJ1-5, with a possible D match to TRBD1 (6 bases). CDR1 MDHEN and CDR2 SYDVKM come from the germline V gene. The CDR3 runs 16 residues. Trimming removed 5 bases from V and 5 bases from J, with 19 bases in between.

In this sample, this clonotype turned up many times. The CDR3 loop is CASSLSGVNSYEQYF. Written as DNA, the CDR3 is TGTGCCAGCAGTTTATCGGGGGTTAACTCGTACGAGCAGTACTTC. This chain uses TRBV6-1 with TRBJ2-7, with D possibly TRBD2 on 6 matching bases. The CDR3 has 15 residues. The V end was cut by 5 bases, the J end by 4 bases, with 18 bases between. The V gene's germline CDR1 is MNHNS and CDR2 SASEGT.

The chain carries TRBV5-8 and TRBJ1-5; D is unclear. V lost 4 bases to trimming and J lost 4 bases, with 12 bases between them. The germline V gene encodes CDR1 SGHTS and CDR2 YDEGEE. The CDR3 runs 14 residues. The chain's CDR3 is CASSTKLWNQPQHF. CDR3 coding DNA: TGTGCCAGCAGCACCAAACTGTGGAATCAGCCCCAGCATTTT.

This clonotype was seen many times. The chain combines TRBV7-2 with TRBJ2-7; the D is unclear. The V end lost 2 bases, the J end lost 7 bases, and 12 bases lay between the germline ends. Looked up from germline, CDR1 is SGHTA and CDR2 is FQGNSA. The CDR3 totals 13 residues. The CDR3 bases are TGTGCCAGCAGCTTAAACGGGCGTCGAGAGCAGTACTTC. Its translation is CASSLNGRREQYF. The complete variable domain, with remaining parts taken from reference TRBV7-2 and TRBJ2-7, reads GAGVSQSPSNKVTEKGKDVELRCDPISGHTALYWYRQSLGQGLEFLIYFQGNSAPDKSGLPSDRFSAERTGGSVSTLTIQRTQQEDSAVYLCASSLNGRREQYFGPGTRLTVT.

This clonotype showed up many times. The chain links TRBV20-1 to TRBJ2-1; D uncertain. Germline V gene sequence: CDR1 DFQATT, CDR2 SNEGSKA (reference sequence). Trimming pared 6 bases from V and 0 bases from J, leaving 12 bases between. The length of the CDR3 is 14 residues. The CDR3 loop is CSAVGSSSYNEQFF. Written as DNA, the CDR3 is TGCAGTGCAGTCGGGTCTTCCTCCTACAATGAGCAGTTCTTC.

This clonotype was seen ten or more times. The rearrangement uses TRBV14 and TRBJ2-7; 13 bases are shared with TRBD2. Germline-derived CDR1 and CDR2 are SGHDN and FVKESK. The ends lost 5 bases at V and 3 bases at J; junction bases unmatched: 4. CDR3 size: 15 residues. The CDR3 region has the DNA TGTGCCAGCAGCGACGGACTAGCGGGAGTCTACGAGCAGTACTTC. Encoded protein: CASSDGLAGVYEQYF.

This clonotype was counted a few times. The chain has TRBV29-1 and TRBJ2-5, with D perhaps matching TRBD1 or TRBD2 (5 bases each). This CDR3 comprises 13 residues. The germline V gene encodes CDR1 SQVTM and CDR2 ANQGSEA. The V gene lost 2 bases and the J gene lost 4 bases, with 11 bases spanning the gap. The CDR3 reads CSVESQGPETQYF. The CDR3 DNA sequence: TGCAGCGTTGAAAGCCAGGGACCAGAGACCCAGTACTTC. Complete variable domain (other parts from reference TRBV29-1 and TRBJ2-5): SAVISQKPSRDICQRGTSLTIQCQVDSQVTMMFWYRQQPGQSLTLIATANQGSEATYESGFVIDKFPISRPNLTFSTLTVSNMSPEDSSIYLCSVESQGPETQYFGPGTRLLVL.

This clonotype was detected ten times or more. The V and J genes are TRBV30 and TRBJ1-1, with TRBD1 as a possible D gene (5 bases). Germline V lookup: CDR1 GTSNPN, CDR2 SVGIG (reference sequence). This CDR3 comprises 15 residues. Trimming stripped 0 bases from V and 1 base from J, with 12 bases between. The chain's CDR3 is CAWSVRWGGNTEAFF. The CDR3 coding sequence is TGTGCCTGGAGTGTGCGTTGGGGGGGGAACACTGAAGCTTTCTTT.

V usage is TRBV2 and J usage is TRBJ2-5; 7 bases agree with TRBD2. CDR3 length: 14 amino acids. The germline V gene has CDR1 SNHLY and CDR2 FYNNEI. V trimming: 1 base; J trimming: 3 bases; junction bases outside the gene matches: 2. The DNA for the CDR3 is TGTGCCAGCAGTGAAGTTCTAGCGGAAGAGACCCAGTACTTC. Translating gives CASSEVLAEETQYF.

A few counts support this clonotype. The rearrangement links TRBV28 to TRBJ1-5, with a tentative D call TRBD1 (6 bases). V was trimmed by 5 bases and J by 4 bases, leaving 15 bases between them. In germline, CDR1 is MDHEN, CDR2 SYDVKM. The CDR3 extends over 15 amino acids. CDR3 amino acids: CASSRPGGLNQPQHF. The CDR3 coding sequence is TGTGCCAGCAGTCGCCCGGGGGGCCTGAATCAGCCCCAGCATTTT.

The chain carries TRBV19 and TRBJ1-2; unclear D gene. The CDR3 has 12 amino acids. CDR1 LNHDA and CDR2 SQIVND come from the germline V gene (reference sequence). V dropped 5 bases and J dropped 5 bases, with 9 bases sitting between them. The CDR3 nucleotides read TGTGCCAGTAGTCCCCGGGAATATGGCTACACCTTC. It yields the protein CASSPREYGYTF. Supplemented by reference TRBV19 and TRBJ1-2, the full variable domain reads DGGITQSPKYLFRKEGQNVTLSCEQNLNHDAMYWYRQDPGQGLRLIYYSQIVNDFQKGDIAEGYSVSREKKESFPLTVTSAQKNPTAFYLCASSPREYGYTFGSGTRLTVV.

This clonotype was seen at least ten times. This rearrangement joins TRBV2 to TRBJ1-2; D gene uncertain. Looked up from germline, CDR1 is SNHLY and CDR2 is FYNNEI. The CDR3 is 13 amino acids. V gave up 10 bases and J gave up 0 bases, with 12 bases separating them. The CDR3, as DNA: TGTGCCACAGCGGCCTCAGCTAACTATGGCTACACCTTC. As protein: CATAASANYGYTF.

This clonotype was counted between two and nine times. The chain combines TRBV13 with TRBJ1-1, with D tentatively TRBD1 (5 bases). This CDR3 is 14 amino acids long. Per the germline V gene, CDR1 is PRHDT and CDR2 is FYEKMQ (reference sequence). Trimming cost V 6 bases and J 8 bases, with 19 bases left between them. CDR3: CASSYFQGRGEAFF. As DNA, the CDR3 is TGTGCCAGCAGTTACTTTCAGGGTCGCGGGGAAGCTTTCTTT. Drawing the rest from reference TRBV13 and TRBJ1-1, the complete variable domain is AAGVIQSPRHLIKEKRETATLKCYPIPRHDTVYWYQQGPGQDPQFLISFYEKMQSDKGSIPDRFSAQQFSDYHSELNMSSLELGDSALYFCASSYFQGRGEAFFGQGTRLTVV.

This rearrangement joins TRBV10-1 to TRBJ2-1; possibly TRBD2 for D (6 bases). The germline V gene encodes CDR1 WNHNN and CDR2 SYGVQD (reference sequence). CDR3 size: 16 residues. V lost 6 bases to trimming and J lost 5 bases, with 20 bases between them. CDR3 coding DNA: TGCGCCAGCAGAGCCACTTGGAGGGATCAGGACAATGAGCAGTTCTTC. This translates into CASRATWRDQDNEQFF.

The chain combines TRBV27 with TRBJ2-3, with a tentative D call TRBD1 (5 bases). The germline CDR1 and CDR2 sequences are MNHEY and SMNVEV (reference sequence). V lost 3 bases and J 8 bases, leaving 12 bases between the germline ends. This CDR3 spans 13 amino acids. The CDR3 here is CASSLPGRGTQYF. The CDR3 region has the DNA TGTGCCAGCAGTTTGCCAGGAAGGGGTACGCAGTATTTT.